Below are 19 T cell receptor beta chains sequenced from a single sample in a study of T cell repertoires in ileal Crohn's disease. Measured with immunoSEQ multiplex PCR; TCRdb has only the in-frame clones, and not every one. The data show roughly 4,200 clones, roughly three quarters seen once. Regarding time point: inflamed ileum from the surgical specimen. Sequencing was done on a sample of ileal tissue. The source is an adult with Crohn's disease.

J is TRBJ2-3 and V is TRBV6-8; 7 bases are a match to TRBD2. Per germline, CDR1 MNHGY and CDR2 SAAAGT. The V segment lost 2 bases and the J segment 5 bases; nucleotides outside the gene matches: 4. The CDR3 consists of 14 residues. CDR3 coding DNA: TGTGCCAGCAGTTACCTCCCGGGGGGAGATACGCAGTATTTT. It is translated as CASSYLPGGDTQYF.

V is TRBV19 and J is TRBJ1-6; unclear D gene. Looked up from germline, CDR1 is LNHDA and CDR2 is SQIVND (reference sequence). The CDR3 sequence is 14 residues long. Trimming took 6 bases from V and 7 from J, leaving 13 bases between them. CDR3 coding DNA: TGTGCCAGTAGCCAAAGGGAAAGGAATTCACCCCTCCACTTT. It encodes CASSQRERNSPLHF.

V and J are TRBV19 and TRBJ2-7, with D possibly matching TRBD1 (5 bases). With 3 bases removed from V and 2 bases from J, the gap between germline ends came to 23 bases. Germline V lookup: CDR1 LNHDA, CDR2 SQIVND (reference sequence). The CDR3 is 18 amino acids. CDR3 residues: CASSIKTPQDFWAYEQYF. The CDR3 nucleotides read TGTGCCAGTAGTATCAAAACCCCACAGGATTTCTGGGCCTACGAGCAGTACTTC. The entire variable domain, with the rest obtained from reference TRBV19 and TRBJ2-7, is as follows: DGGITQSPKYLFRKEGQNVTLSCEQNLNHDAMYWYRQDPGQGLRLIYYSQIVNDFQKGDIAEGYSVSREKKESFPLTVTSAQKNPTAFYLCASSIKTPQDFWAYEQYFGPGTRLTVT.

CDR3 sequence: CASSHPGTQGETQYF. The CDR3 nucleotides are TGTGCCAGCAGCCACCCGGGGACTCAGGGGGAGACCCAGTACTTC. The chain has TRBV11-2 and TRBJ2-5; possibly TRBD1 or TRBD2 for D (6 bases each). The CDR3 sequence is 15 residues long. V gave up 5 bases and J gave up 5 bases, with 18 bases separating them. Germline V lookup: CDR1 SGHAT, CDR2 FQNNGV.

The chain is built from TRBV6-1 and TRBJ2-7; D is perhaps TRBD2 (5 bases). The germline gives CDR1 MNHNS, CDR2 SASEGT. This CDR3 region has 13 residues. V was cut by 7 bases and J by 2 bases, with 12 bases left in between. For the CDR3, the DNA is TGTGCCAGCAAAAGCGGTTATGCCTACGAGCAGTACTTC. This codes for CASKSGYAYEQYF.

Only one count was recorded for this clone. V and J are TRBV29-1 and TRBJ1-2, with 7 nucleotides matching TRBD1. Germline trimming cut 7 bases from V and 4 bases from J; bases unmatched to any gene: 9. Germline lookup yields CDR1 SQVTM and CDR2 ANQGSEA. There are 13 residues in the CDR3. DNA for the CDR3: TGCAGCGCCCTACACAGGGGTGGCTATGGCTACACCTTC. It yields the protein CSALHRGGYGYTF. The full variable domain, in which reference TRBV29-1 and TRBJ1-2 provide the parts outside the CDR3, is SAVISQKPSRDICQRGTSLTIQCQVDSQVTMMFWYRQQPGQSLTLIATANQGSEATYESGFVIDKFPISRPNLTFSTLTVSNMSPEDSSIYLCSALHRGGYGYTFGSGTRLTVV.

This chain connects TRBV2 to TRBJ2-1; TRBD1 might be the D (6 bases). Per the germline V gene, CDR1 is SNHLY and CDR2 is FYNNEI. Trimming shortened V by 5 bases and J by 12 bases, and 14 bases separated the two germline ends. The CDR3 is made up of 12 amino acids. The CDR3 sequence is CASSQGLVVQFF. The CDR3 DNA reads TGTGCCAGCAGTCAGGGGCTGGTTGTGCAGTTCTTC.

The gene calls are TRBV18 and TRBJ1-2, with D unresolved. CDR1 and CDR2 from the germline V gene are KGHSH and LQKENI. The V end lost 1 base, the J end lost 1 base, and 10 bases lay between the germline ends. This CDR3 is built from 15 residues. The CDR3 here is CASSPQAPINYGYTF. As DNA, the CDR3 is TGTGCCAGCTCACCACAGGCCCCGATTAACTATGGCTACACCTTC.

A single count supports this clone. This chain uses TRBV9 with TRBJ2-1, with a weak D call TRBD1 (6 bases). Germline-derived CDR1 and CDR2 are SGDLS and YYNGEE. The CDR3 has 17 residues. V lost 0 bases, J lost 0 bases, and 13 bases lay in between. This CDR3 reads CASSVGGGGSSYNEQFF. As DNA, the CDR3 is TGTGCCAGCAGCGTAGGAGGGGGTGGGAGCTCCTACAATGAGCAGTTCTTC.

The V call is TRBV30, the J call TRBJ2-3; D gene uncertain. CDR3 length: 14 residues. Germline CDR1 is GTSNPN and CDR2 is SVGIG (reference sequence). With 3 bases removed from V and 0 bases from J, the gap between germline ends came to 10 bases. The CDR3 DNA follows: TGTGCCTGGAGCGAGGAGCCTAGCACAGATACGCAGTATTTT. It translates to CAWSEEPSTDTQYF. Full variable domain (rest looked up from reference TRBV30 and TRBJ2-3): SQTIHQWPATLVQPVGSPLSLECTVEGTSNPNLYWYRQAAGRGLQLLFYSVGIGQISSEVPQNLSASRPQDRQFILSSKKLLLSDSGFYLCAWSEEPSTDTQYFGPGTRLTVL.

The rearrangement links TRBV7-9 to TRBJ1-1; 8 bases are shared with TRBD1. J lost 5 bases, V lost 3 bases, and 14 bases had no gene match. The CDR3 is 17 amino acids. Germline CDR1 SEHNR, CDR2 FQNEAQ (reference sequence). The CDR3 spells CASSFGTGTGPATEAFF. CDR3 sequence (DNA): TGTGCCAGCAGCTTCGGAACGGGGACAGGTCCGGCAACTGAAGCTTTCTTT. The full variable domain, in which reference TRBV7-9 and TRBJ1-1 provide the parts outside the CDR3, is DTGVSQNPRHKITKRGQNVTFRCDPISEHNRLYWYRQTLGQGPEFLTYFQNEAQLEKSRLLSDRFSAERPKGSFSTLEIQRTEQGDSAMYLCASSFGTGTGPATEAFFGQGTRLTVV.

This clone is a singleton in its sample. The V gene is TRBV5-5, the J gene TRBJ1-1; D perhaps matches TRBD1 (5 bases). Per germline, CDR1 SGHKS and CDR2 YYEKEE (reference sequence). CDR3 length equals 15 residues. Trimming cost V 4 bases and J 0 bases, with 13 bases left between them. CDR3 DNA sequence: TGTGCCAGCAGCGCATCCGCGGGGCTGAACACTGAAGCTTTCTTT. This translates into CASSASAGLNTEAFF.

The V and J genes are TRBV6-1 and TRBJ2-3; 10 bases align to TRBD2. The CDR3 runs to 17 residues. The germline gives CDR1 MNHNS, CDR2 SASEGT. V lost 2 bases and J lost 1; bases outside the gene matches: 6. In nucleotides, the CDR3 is TGTGCCAGCAGTGAAAGTGGTCTAGCGGGGGGCACAGATACGCAGTATTTT. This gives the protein CASSESGLAGGTDTQYF.

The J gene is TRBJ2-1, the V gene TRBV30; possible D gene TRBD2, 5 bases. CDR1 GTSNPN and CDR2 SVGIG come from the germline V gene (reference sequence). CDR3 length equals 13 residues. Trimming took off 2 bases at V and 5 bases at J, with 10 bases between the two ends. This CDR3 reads CAWSQDFNNEQFF. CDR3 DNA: TGTGCCTGGAGTCAGGACTTCAACAATGAGCAGTTCTTC.

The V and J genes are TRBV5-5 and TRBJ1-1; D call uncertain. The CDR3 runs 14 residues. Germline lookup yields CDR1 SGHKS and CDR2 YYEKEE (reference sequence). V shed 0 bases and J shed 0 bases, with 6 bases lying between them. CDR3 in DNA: TGTGCCAGCAGCTTGGGCCCGGTGAACACTGAAGCTTTCTTT. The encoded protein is CASSLGPVNTEAFF. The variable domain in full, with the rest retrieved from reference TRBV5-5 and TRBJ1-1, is DAGVTQSPTHLIKTRGQQVTLRCSPISGHKSVSWYQQVLGQGPQFIFQYYEKEERGRGNFPDRFSARQFPNYSSELNVNALLLGDSALYLCASSLGPVNTEAFFGQGTRLTVV.

CDR3: CASRGTDPRDEQFF. The CDR3, as DNA: TGTGCCAGCAGGGGGACAGACCCCCGGGATGAGCAGTTCTTC. The chain has TRBV9 and TRBJ2-1; 7 nucleotides line up with TRBD1. Per germline, CDR1 SGDLS and CDR2 YYNGEE. V was clipped by 5 bases and J by 8 bases; unmatched bases: 10. The CDR3 sequence is 14 residues long.

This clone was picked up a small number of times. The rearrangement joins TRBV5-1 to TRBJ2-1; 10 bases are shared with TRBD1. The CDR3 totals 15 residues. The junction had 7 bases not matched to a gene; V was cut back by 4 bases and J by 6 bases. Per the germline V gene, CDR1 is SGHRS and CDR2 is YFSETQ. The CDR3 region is CASSGGTGVLNEQFF. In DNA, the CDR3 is TGCGCCAGCAGCGGGGGGACAGGGGTCCTCAATGAGCAGTTCTTC. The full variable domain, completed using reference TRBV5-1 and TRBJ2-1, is KAGVTQTPRYLIKTRGQQVTLSCSPISGHRSVSWYQQTPGQGLQFLFEYFSETQRNKGNFPGRFSGRQFSNSRSEMNVSTLELGDSALYLCASSGGTGVLNEQFFGPGTRLTVL.

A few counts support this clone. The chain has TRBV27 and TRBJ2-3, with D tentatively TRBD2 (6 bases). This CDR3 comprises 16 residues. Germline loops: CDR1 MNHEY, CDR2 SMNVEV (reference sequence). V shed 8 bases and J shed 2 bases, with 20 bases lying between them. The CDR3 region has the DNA TGTGCCAGCGGGGGACGGGACTTAATTCTCACAGATACGCAGTATTTT. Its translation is CASGGRDLILTDTQYF.

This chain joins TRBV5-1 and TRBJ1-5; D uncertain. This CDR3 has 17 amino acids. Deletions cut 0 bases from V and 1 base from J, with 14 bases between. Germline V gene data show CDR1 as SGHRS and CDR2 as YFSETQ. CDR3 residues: CASSLGDGLGSNQPQHF. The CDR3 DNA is TGCGCCAGCAGCTTGGGGGATGGGCTTGGGAGCAATCAGCCCCAGCATTTT.